This is a list of T cell receptor beta chains from one sample in a study of blood T cells in healthy people across ages. TCRdb independently ran MiXCR on the 5' RACE reads; one entry per CDR3 protein. This sample has about 1.1 million distinct CDR3 sequences, with less than 45% found just once. Sequencing used blood. These receptors all come from a man aged 18 to 35 in good health. The CDR3 runs from the conserved cysteine through the conserved F or W. Only part of the rows carry a size: once, few, many, or a class if the clone is expanded.

clone_size	v_call	j_call	cdr3_aa
few	TRBV9	TRBJ2-1	CASSTDPTRRTSGGSSYNEQFF
-	TRBV28	TRBJ2-1	CASRGDIYNEQFF
-	TRBV7-2	TRBJ2-1	CASSLPSYTKPNEQFF
few	TRBV11-2	TRBJ1-2	CASSPTPGQGFGYTF
-	TRBV12-3/TRBV12-4	TRBJ1-1	CANSPTGYTTEAFF
few	TRBV6-1	TRBJ2-1	CASRGQGARNEQFF
-	TRBV27	TRBJ1-2	CASSPTSGDKDGYTF
few	TRBV3-1	TRBJ2-3	CASSQGDFPATQYF
many	TRBV7-2	TRBJ2-3	CASSLDAPADTQYF
once	TRBV7-9	TRBJ1-5	CASTFETGATGNQPQHF
-	TRBV20-1	TRBJ1-2	CSARGPESYYGYTF
few	TRBV12-3/TRBV12-4	TRBJ1-1	CASSWVRGRTEAFF
-	TRBV29-1	-	CSVAYSFEGETQYF
few	TRBV20-1	TRBJ2-1	CSASPLAGLSSYNEQFF
-	TRBV12-3/TRBV12-4	TRBJ2-4	CASSPLPWGLAKNIQYF
few	TRBV7-8	TRBJ2-5	CASSPSGRWETQYF
-	TRBV5-1	TRBJ2-3	CASSHRTDYTDTQYF
-	TRBV25-1	TRBJ1-6	CASGRDRYSPLHF
-	TRBV12-3/TRBV12-4	TRBJ2-2	CASSPLGQAVGELFF
few	TRBV5-1	TRBJ2-7	CASSLWQFDEQYF
-	TRBV6-1	TRBJ2-7	CASSANPGQDSYEQYF
few	TRBV5-1	TRBJ1-5	CASSQAGDSNQPQHF
-	TRBV28	TRBJ2-3	CASSLQAGLSTDTQYF
-	TRBV5-6	TRBJ1-1	CASSLEPITGNTEAFF
-	TRBV6-2/TRBV6-3	TRBJ2-1	CASRKTRLSNEQFF
-	TRBV5-1	TRBJ2-7	CASSLAGVVYEQYF
-	TRBV28	TRBJ2-3	CAGKRTNTDTQYF
-	TRBV14	TRBJ1-1	CASSQATWGGGGTEAFF
few	TRBV20-1	TRBJ1-2	CSAPRQEINYGYTF
many	TRBV9	TRBJ2-1	CASSVVWVSNEQFF
-	TRBV4-1	TRBJ1-5	CASSQGPSADQPQHF
-	TRBV29-1	TRBJ2-3	CSVPGQTTDTQYF
-	TRBV6-1	TRBJ2-2	CATHRGKAGELFF
few	TRBV4-3	TRBJ1-6	CASSRAGQKNSPLHF
-	TRBV28	TRBJ1-5	CASTYPGQISNQPQHF
-	TRBV10-2	TRBJ2-1	CASSESGSRYNEQFF
many	TRBV4-3	TRBJ2-7	CASSQVLGSYYEQYF
-	TRBV7-9	TRBJ2-5	CASSFAGFEDEQYF
-	TRBV9	TRBJ1-1	CASSAMGTGEAFF
-	TRBV9	TRBJ2-7	CASSRTGDRYEQYF
few	TRBV9	TRBJ1-2	CASSGARGAGYTF